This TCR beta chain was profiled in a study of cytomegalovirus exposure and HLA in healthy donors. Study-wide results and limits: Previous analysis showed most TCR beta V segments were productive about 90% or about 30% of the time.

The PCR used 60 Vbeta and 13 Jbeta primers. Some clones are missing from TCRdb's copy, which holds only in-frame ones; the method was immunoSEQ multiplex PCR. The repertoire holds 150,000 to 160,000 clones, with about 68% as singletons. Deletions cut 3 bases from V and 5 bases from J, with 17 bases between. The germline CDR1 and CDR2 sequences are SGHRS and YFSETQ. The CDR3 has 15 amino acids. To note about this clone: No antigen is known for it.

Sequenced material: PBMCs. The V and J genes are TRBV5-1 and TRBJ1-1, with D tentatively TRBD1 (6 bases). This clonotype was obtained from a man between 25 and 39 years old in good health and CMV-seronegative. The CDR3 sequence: CASSWETGSSTEAFF. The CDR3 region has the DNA TGCGCCAGCAGCTGGGAAACAGGGTCAAGTACTGAAGCTTTCTTT.